These 18 T cell receptor beta chains came from one sample sequenced in a study of radiation and T cells in renal cell carcinoma. Produced via immunoSEQ multiplex PCR; TCRdb's table is partial and in-frame only. The sample includes some 120,000 clones, 81% seen only once; the top ten take 1.9%. Time point denoted: blood 2 weeks post-SBRT. The treatment here: 15 Gy SBRT to primary tumor, nephrectomy 4 weeks later. Here the sequenced sample was blood, taken from a patient whose treatment included radiotherapy and nephrectomy. The origin of the receptors is a woman aged 55-70 years with renal cell carcinoma.

The chain uses TRBV29-1 and TRBJ2-7, with D tentatively TRBD1 or TRBD2 (5 bases each). The V end lost 5 bases, the J end lost 5 bases, and 13 bases lay between the germline ends. Germline V gene lookup returns CDR1 SQVTM and CDR2 ANQGSEA. The CDR3 sequence is 12 residues long. The CDR3 spells CSVKRQRNEQYF. The CDR3 coding sequence is TGCAGCGTTAAGCGACAGCGGAACGAGCAGTACTTC.

This clone is a singleton in its sample. The CDR3 here is CAISDLGTGGYEQYF. The DNA for the CDR3 is TGTGCCATCAGTGATTTGGGGACAGGGGGCTACGAGCAGTACTTC. V gene TRBV10-3 combines with J gene TRBJ2-7, with 11 bases lining up with TRBD1. This CDR3 region has 15 residues. V lost 3 bases and J lost 3; bases outside the gene matches: 4. Germline V gene sequence: CDR1 ENHRY, CDR2 SYGVKD.

J is TRBJ1-2 and V is TRBV5-1; D call uncertain. This CDR3 is 16 amino acids long. Between the trimmed V and J ends, which lost 0 bases and 2 bases, there was a span of 14 bases. Germline V gene sequence: CDR1 SGHRS, CDR2 YFSETQ. This CDR3 reads CASSLDSGNPNYGYTF. The CDR3, as DNA: TGCGCCAGCAGCTTGGATTCGGGGAATCCGAACTATGGCTACACCTTC.

The chain joins TRBV11-1 to TRBJ2-1; 10 positions agree with TRBD1. The CDR3 length is 14 residues. Germline CDR1 is SGHAT and CDR2 is FQDESV (reference sequence). V gave up 5 bases and J gave up 7 bases; unmatched junction bases: 5. The DNA of the CDR3 is TGTGCCAGCAGCACGCGACAGGGGGCGAATGAGCAGTTCTTC. The encoded protein is CASSTRQGANEQFF.

The chain links TRBV29-1 to TRBJ2-7, with 8 bases fitting TRBD1. The CDR3 covers 13 residues. Germline V gene data show CDR1 as SQVTM and CDR2 as ANQGSEA. After removal of 5 bases from V and 7 bases from J, the junction contained 10 bases not matched to a gene. This CDR3 is CSVLRQGAGEQYF. The CDR3 DNA reads TGCAGCGTTCTCAGGCAGGGGGCTGGTGAGCAGTACTTC.

The chain couples TRBV5-6 to TRBJ2-5; D ambiguous. The DNA matches TRBJ2-7 better at its end, which makes the J call doubtful. Germline CDR1 SGHDT, CDR2 YYEEEE. CDR3 length equals 14 residues. CDR3 sequence reads: CASSLVRSSYEQYF. Written as DNA, the CDR3 is TGTGCCAGCAGCTTGGTCAGGAGCTCCTACGAGCAGTACTTC.

The genes are TRBV6-5 and TRBJ1-1; tentative D call: TRBD1 (5 bases). The V end was cut by 2 bases, the J end by 2 bases, with 9 bases between. The CDR3 totals 14 residues. Germline V gene sequence: CDR1 MNHEY, CDR2 SVGAGI. The CDR3 region has the DNA TGTGCCAGCAGTTACGGCGGGGGAAACACTGAAGCTTTCTTT. It translates to CASSYGGGNTEAFF.

The chain is built from TRBV19 and TRBJ1-1; no definite D call. V lost 0 bases to trimming and J lost 2 bases, with 10 bases between them. The CDR3 sequence is 15 residues long. CDR1 and CDR2 from the germline V gene are LNHDA and SQIVND (reference sequence). The CDR3 sequence is CASSIDEGSNTEAFF. The DNA of the CDR3 is TGTGCCAGTAGTATAGATGAGGGTTCTAACACTGAAGCTTTCTTT.

The V gene is TRBV10-1, the J gene TRBJ1-1; D gene ambiguous. Trimming pared 6 bases from V and 1 base from J, leaving 9 bases between. Germline CDR1 WNHNN, CDR2 SYGVQD (reference sequence). The CDR3 length is 13 residues. DNA for the CDR3: TGCGCCAGCAGGCGGGGAGAGAACACTGAAGCTTTCTTT. Translation: CASRRGENTEAFF.

The J gene is TRBJ2-2, the V gene TRBV29-1, with D maybe TRBD2 (7 bases). Per germline, CDR1 SQVTM and CDR2 ANQGSEA. V lost 2 bases, J lost 1 base, and 14 bases lay in between. CDR3 length: 16 residues. In nucleotides, the CDR3 is TGCAGCGTTGAATATCGGGGGGCCTGGAACACCGGGGAGCTGTTTTTT. Translation gives CSVEYRGAWNTGELFF.

J is TRBJ1-4 and V is TRBV7-2, with D maybe TRBD1 (5 bases). Looked up from germline, CDR1 is SGHTA and CDR2 is FQGNSA. This CDR3 is built from 18 residues. V was clipped by 1 base and J by 0 bases, with 15 bases between them. CDR3 DNA: TGTGCCAGCAGCTTAGTAGTCCGGGGGAGGGCAACTAATGAAAAACTGTTTTTT. It is translated as CASSLVVRGRATNEKLFF.

This clone was counted a single time. The junction does not match germline at one end; this may be a read error. CDR3 loop: CASSSEGATYNEQFF. As DNA, the CDR3 is TGTGCTAGCAGCTCCGAGGGGGCGACCTACAATGAGCAGTTCTTC. The chain is built from TRBV7-7 and TRBJ2-1, with 7 bases that match TRBD1. This CDR3 region has 15 residues. CDR1 and CDR2 (germline): SSHAT, FNYEAQ (reference sequence).

The chain employs TRBV6-4 and TRBJ2-3; D possibly corresponds to TRBD1 (5 bases). CDR1 is MRHNA and CDR2 is SNTAGT in the germline V gene. V gave up 6 bases and J gave up 0 bases, with 13 bases separating them. The CDR3 is made up of 15 amino acids. The CDR3 loop is CASSGQPSSTDTQYF. Written as DNA, the CDR3 is TGTGCCAGCAGCGGACAACCCTCTAGCACAGATACGCAGTATTTT.

The chain has TRBV5-4 and TRBJ2-5; 8 bases map to TRBD2. The CDR3 has 14 amino acids. V was clipped by 0 bases and J by 7 bases; unmatched bases: 5. Germline V lookup: CDR1 SGHNT, CDR2 YYREEE (reference sequence). CDR3 sequence (DNA): TGTGCCAGCAGCTTGGCCGGGGGGGTAAGGACCCAGTACTTC. Protein sequence: CASSLAGGVRTQYF.

V is TRBV15 and J is TRBJ1-1, with 9 bases aligning to TRBD1. The CDR3 has 20 residues. Trimming removed 4 bases from V and 5 bases from J; junction bases left unmatched: 23. Per germline, CDR1 LNHNV and CDR2 YYDKDF (reference sequence). The CDR3 region has the DNA TGTGCCACCAGCACCATAGGTTTGGGAAGACAGGGGGTCGGGGTAACTGAAGCTTTCTTT. The encoded protein is CATSTIGLGRQGVGVTEAFF.

This clone was counted a single time. The V and J genes are TRBV20-1 and TRBJ2-7; D is ambiguous. The V end lost 6 bases, the J end lost 13 bases, and 13 bases lay between the germline ends. Germline loops: CDR1 DFQATT, CDR2 SNEGSKA (reference sequence). This CDR3 is 9 amino acids long. CDR3 nucleotides: TGCAGTGCCCCCGGGCTCAAATACTTC. This translates into CSAPGLKYF.

The J gene is TRBJ1-5, the V gene TRBV19; no definite D call. The V gene's germline CDR1 is LNHDA and CDR2 SQIVND (reference sequence). The V end was cut by 7 bases, the J end by 4 bases, with 8 bases between. This CDR3 has 12 residues. CDR3 bases: TGTGCCAGTATACAAGGGAATCAGCCCCAGCATTTT. It yields the protein CASIQGNQPQHF.

The CDR3 sequence: CASSRDRENNEQFF. CDR3 coding DNA: TGCGCCAGCAGCCGGGACAGGGAAAACAATGAGCAGTTCTTC. The genes are TRBV5-1 and TRBJ2-1, with 9 bases lining up with TRBD1. With 4 bases clipped from V and 5 bases from J, the junction kept 4 bases outside the gene matches. Germline V gives CDR1 SGHRS, CDR2 YFSETQ. CDR3 length: 14 residues.